Shown below are 31 T cell receptor beta chains from a single sample sequenced in a study of blood T cell repertoires in COVID-19. TCRdb keeps only in-frame clones here, not all; method: immunoSEQ multiplex PCR. The repertoire consists of about 140,000 clones, with over 65% occurring once and the leading ten covering approximately 17%. The sequenced sample consisted of peripheral blood. These receptors were collected from a man aged 50-59 years with acute or convalescent COVID-19.

J is TRBJ2-1 and V is TRBV9; TRBD2 aligns across 8 bases. The CDR3 covers 15 residues. Trimming at V came to 0 bases and at J to 8 bases, leaving 7 bases not matched to a gene. Germline V gives CDR1 SGDLS, CDR2 YYNGEE. The chain's CDR3 is CASSVGSSGDHEQFF. The CDR3 DNA is TGTGCCAGCAGCGTAGGAAGTAGCGGGGATCATGAGCAGTTCTTC. The full variable domain, completed using reference TRBV9 and TRBJ2-1, is DSGVTQTPKHLITATGQRVTLRCSPRSGDLSVYWYQQSLDQGLQFLIQYYNGEERAKGNILERFSAQQFPDLHSELNLSSLELGDSALYFCASSVGSSGDHEQFFGPGTRLTVL.

This clone was observed once. V is TRBV27 and J is TRBJ1-5; 9 bases match TRBD1. This CDR3 has 15 amino acids. V trimming: 6 bases; J trimming: 3 bases; junction bases outside the gene matches: 6. The germline V gene has CDR1 MNHEY and CDR2 SMNVEV (reference sequence). The CDR3 nucleotides read TGTGCCAGCAGGGGGACAGGGTCGTTCAATCAGCCCCAGCATTTT. Translated, it gives CASRGTGSFNQPQHF.

This chain links TRBV24-1 with TRBJ1-2; 7 nucleotides match TRBD1. With 5 bases clipped from V and 2 bases from J, the junction kept 7 bases outside the gene matches. This CDR3 is 15 amino acids long. The germline V gene encodes CDR1 KGHDR and CDR2 SFDVKD. CDR3 protein: CATSGPGQTNYGYTF. CDR3 bases: TGTGCCACCAGTGGACCGGGACAGACAAACTATGGCTACACCTTC.

The chain combines TRBV9 with TRBJ2-5; 10 nucleotides line up with TRBD2. CDR1 and CDR2 (germline): SGDLS, YYNGEE. With 2 bases clipped from V and 3 bases from J, the junction kept 4 bases outside the gene matches. CDR3 length equals 15 residues. CDR3 region: CASSVSSGGKETQYF. The CDR3 DNA follows: TGTGCCAGCAGCGTCTCTAGCGGGGGCAAAGAGACCCAGTACTTC.

The V and J genes are TRBV19 and TRBJ1-4; 7 bases line up with TRBD1. Germline V gene lookup returns CDR1 LNHDA and CDR2 SQIVND (reference sequence). There are 15 residues in the CDR3. After removal of 9 bases from V and 0 bases from J, the junction contained 7 bases not matched to a gene. The CDR3 nucleotides are TGTGCCAGCTACTCCAGGGGGACAACTAATGAAAAACTGTTTTTT. This sequence encodes CASYSRGTTNEKLFF. Using reference TRBV19 and TRBJ1-4 for the parts outside the CDR3, the full variable domain is DGGITQSPKYLFRKEGQNVTLSCEQNLNHDAMYWYRQDPGQGLRLIYYSQIVNDFQKGDIAEGYSVSREKKESFPLTVTSAQKNPTAFYLCASYSRGTTNEKLFFGSGTQLSVL.

The CDR3 loop reads CASSLNREAFF. CDR3 DNA: TGTGCCAGTAGCCTAAACAGGGAAGCTTTCTTT. The V and J genes are TRBV19 and TRBJ1-1; tentatively, D is TRBD1 (5 bases). The V and J ends lost 6 bases and 8 bases respectively, with 10 bases between them. The CDR3 covers 11 residues. Germline-derived CDR1 and CDR2 are LNHDA and SQIVND (reference sequence).

The chain combines TRBV19 with TRBJ1-2, with 10 bases matching TRBD1. CDR3 size: 14 residues. V dropped 9 bases and J dropped 8; count of bases not matched to a gene: 12. From germline, CDR1 is LNHDA and CDR2 SQIVND (reference sequence). CDR3: CASTMTGGARGYTF. The CDR3 DNA reads as TGTGCCAGCACAATGACAGGGGGCGCGAGGGGCTACACCTTC. Using reference TRBV19 and TRBJ1-2 for the parts outside the CDR3, the full variable domain is DGGITQSPKYLFRKEGQNVTLSCEQNLNHDAMYWYRQDPGQGLRLIYYSQIVNDFQKGDIAEGYSVSREKKESFPLTVTSAQKNPTAFYLCASTMTGGARGYTFGSGTRLTVV.

The count of this clone is one. The chain is built from TRBV30 and TRBJ1-1; 7 bases agree with TRBD1. Trimming cost V 3 bases and J 5 bases; bases outside gene matches: 12. The CDR3 is 15 residues long. Germline V lookup: CDR1 GTSNPN, CDR2 SVGIG (reference sequence). CDR3 loop: CAWRPVGQLYTEAFF. The CDR3 DNA reads TGTGCCTGGAGGCCGGTGGGACAGTTGTATACTGAAGCTTTCTTT.

V and J are TRBV9 and TRBJ1-6; D is possibly TRBD1 (6 bases). Trimming pared 4 bases from V and 6 bases from J, leaving 14 bases between. The germline V gene has CDR1 SGDLS and CDR2 YYNGEE. The CDR3 length is 15 residues. CDR3 amino acids: CASSLGQTFNSPLHF. The DNA of the CDR3 is TGTGCCAGCAGCCTCGGACAGACTTTTAATTCACCCCTCCACTTT.

The chain couples TRBV12-3 or TRBV12-4 to TRBJ2-5; D is possibly TRBD1 (7 bases). V lost 6 bases and J 2 bases, leaving 10 bases between the germline ends. This CDR3 is built from 13 residues. The CDR3 DNA sequence: TGTGCCAGCAGGGGGGGACAGCAAGAGACCCAGTACTTC. Protein sequence: CASRGGQQETQYF.

This chain uses TRBV11-2 with TRBJ2-1; possibly TRBD2 for D (6 bases). The length of the CDR3 is 15 residues. Between the trimmed V and J ends, which lost 6 bases and 13 bases, there was a span of 25 bases. CDR1 and CDR2 (germline): SGHAT, FQNNGV. CDR3 bases: TGTGCCAGCAGGAATCCGGGACGTAGACTAGGCGAACAGTTCTTC. It specifies CASRNPGRRLGEQFF.

In its sample, this clone was seen once. The DNA of the CDR3 is TGTGCCAGCAACCTGCCCAAGGAGGCTGGAGCATCCGAAAAACTGTTTTTT. Translating gives CASNLPKEAGASEKLFF. The rearrangement links TRBV2 to TRBJ1-4; D remains unclear. This CDR3 has 17 amino acids. V was pared by 7 bases and J by 8 bases, with 26 bases between. From germline, CDR1 is SNHLY and CDR2 FYNNEI.

The J gene is TRBJ1-1, the V gene TRBV7-8; TRBD1 is a possible D gene (6 bases). Looked up from germline, CDR1 is SGHVS and CDR2 is FQNEAQ. The germline V and J ends were trimmed by 5 bases and 1 base, with 11 bases remaining between them. The CDR3 runs 14 residues. The CDR3 coding sequence is TGTGCCAGCAGCCCGGGACACGGGAACACTGAAGCTTTCTTT. As protein: CASSPGHGNTEAFF. Supplemented by reference TRBV7-8 and TRBJ1-1, the full variable domain reads GAGVSQSPRYKVAKRGQDVALRCDPISGHVSLFWYQQALGQGPEFLTYFQNEAQLDKSGLPSDRFFAERPEGSVSTLKIQRTQQEDSAVYLCASSPGHGNTEAFFGQGTRLTVV.

This rearrangement joins TRBV28 to TRBJ2-1, with D tentatively TRBD2 (6 bases). V was clipped by 6 bases and J by 7 bases, with 13 bases between them. This CDR3 comprises 13 residues. Germline lookup yields CDR1 MDHEN and CDR2 SYDVKM. The CDR3 reads CASSLAGRNEQFF. The CDR3 DNA reads as TGTGCCAGCAGCCTCGCAGGGAGGAATGAGCAGTTCTTC. Together with reference TRBV28 and TRBJ2-1, the CDR3 gives the full variable domain: DVKVTQSSRYLVKRTGEKVFLECVQDMDHENMFWYRQDPGLGLRLIYFSYDVKMKEKGDIPEGYSVSREKKERFSLILESASTNQTSMYLCASSLAGRNEQFFGPGTRLTVL.

The chain combines TRBV7-3 with TRBJ2-1, with 8 bases matching TRBD2. This CDR3 is 13 amino acids long. After removal of 2 bases from V and 7 bases from J, the junction contained 1 base not matched to a gene. Per the germline V gene, CDR1 is SGHTA and CDR2 is FQGTGA. The CDR3 protein is CASSLRGGNEQFF. CDR3 nucleotide sequence: TGTGCCAGCAGCTTACGGGGGGGAAATGAGCAGTTCTTC.

The V gene is TRBV5-1, the J gene TRBJ2-7; a possible D gene is TRBD1 (6 bases). Between the trimmed V and J ends, which lost 2 bases and 12 bases, there was a span of 12 bases. This CDR3 is built from 11 residues. Germline V gives CDR1 SGHRS, CDR2 YFSETQ. CDR3 DNA: TGCGCCAGCAGCTTACAGGGTGTTCGGTACTTC. Translation gives CASSLQGVRYF.

About this clone: This CDR3 is also generated by other DNA sequences in the sample. The CDR3 here is CATSGTGYNEQFF. CDR3 nucleotides: TGTGCCACCAGTGGGACTGGATACAATGAGCAGTTCTTC. V usage is TRBV24-1 and J usage is TRBJ2-1; TRBD2 might be the D (5 bases). Looked up from germline, CDR1 is KGHDR and CDR2 is SFDVKD. V was clipped by 5 bases and J by 4 bases, with 8 bases between them. The CDR3 runs 13 residues.

This clone was seen just once. This sequence joins TRBV3-1 (or the pseudogene TRBV3-2) and TRBJ2-5; 9 bases map to TRBD1. V shed 4 bases and J 5 bases; nucleotides not matched to a gene: 5. Germline V gene lookup returns CDR1 LGHDT and CDR2 YNNKEL (reference sequence). CDR3 size: 14 residues. CDR3 sequence reads: CASSLRTGDETQYF. CDR3 DNA: TGTGCCAGCAGCCTCCGGACAGGGGACGAGACCCAGTACTTC.

The rearrangement joins TRBV11-2 to TRBJ2-2, with TRBD1 as a possible D gene (5 bases). The CDR3 sequence is 17 residues long. With 3 bases removed from V and 0 bases from J, the gap between germline ends came to 14 bases. In germline, CDR1 is SGHAT, CDR2 FQNNGV. DNA for the CDR3: TGTGCCAGCAGCTTGGATTACCAGGGATCGAACACCGGGGAGCTGTTTTTT. It encodes CASSLDYQGSNTGELFF.

A single count supports this clone. The V gene is TRBV27, the J gene TRBJ2-7, with D possibly TRBD1 on 6 matching bases. There are 13 residues in the CDR3. Trimming removed 6 bases from V and 7 bases from J, with 16 bases in between. Germline V gene sequence: CDR1 MNHEY, CDR2 SMNVEV (reference sequence). CDR3 residues: CASRKTGSGEQYF. In nucleotides, the CDR3 is TGTGCCAGCAGGAAAACAGGGTCGGGGGAGCAGTACTTC.

The chain employs TRBV19 and TRBJ2-2; a possible D gene is TRBD1 (5 bases). Deletions cut 6 bases from V and 3 bases from J, with 11 bases between. CDR1 and CDR2 from the germline V gene are LNHDA and SQIVND (reference sequence). The CDR3 runs 14 residues. The CDR3 loop reads CASRTERDTGELFF. CDR3 sequence (DNA): TGTGCCAGTAGGACAGAACGGGACACCGGGGAGCTGTTTTTT.

The chain combines TRBV4-1 with TRBJ1-2; 7 bases are shared with TRBD1. Germline V gene sequence: CDR1 MGHRA, CDR2 YSYEKL. V lost 1 base, J lost 4 bases, and 9 bases stayed unmatched. The CDR3 sequence is 16 residues long. In DNA form, the CDR3 reads TGCGCCAGCAGCCAAGCGCAGGGACAGACTATCTATGGCTACACCTTC. Its protein product is CASSQAQGQTIYGYTF.

The chain has TRBV6-5 and TRBJ1-1; possibly TRBD1 for D (6 bases). The V gene lost 5 bases and the J gene lost 1 base, with 14 bases spanning the gap. Germline lookup yields CDR1 MNHEY and CDR2 SVGAGI. This CDR3 is built from 15 residues. CDR3 loop: CASSPYGGRNTEAFF. The CDR3 DNA reads as TGTGCCAGCAGTCCTTATGGGGGCAGGAACACTGAAGCTTTCTTT.

The chain links TRBV9 to TRBJ2-1, with TRBD1 as a possible D gene (6 bases). V was shortened by 3 bases and J by 2 bases, with 12 bases between the two germline ends. Germline lookup yields CDR1 SGDLS and CDR2 YYNGEE. CDR3 length equals 15 residues. The CDR3 loop reads CASSGQALPYNEQFF. The CDR3 coding sequence is TGTGCCAGCAGCGGACAGGCCCTCCCCTACAATGAGCAGTTCTTC.

The genes are TRBV7-3 and TRBJ2-1; D might be TRBD2 (5 bases). Germline values: CDR1 SGHTA, CDR2 FQGTGA. The CDR3 length is 14 residues. The V and J ends lost 5 bases and 4 bases respectively, with 12 bases between them. The CDR3 region is CASSPGLDYNEQFF. CDR3 nucleotides: TGTGCCAGCAGCCCCGGACTCGATTACAATGAGCAGTTCTTC.

This CDR3 is CASSIQGGVNTEAFF. In nucleotides, the CDR3 is TGCGCCAGCAGCATTCAAGGGGGGGTGAACACTGAAGCTTTCTTT. The rearrangement joins TRBV5-1 to TRBJ1-1; possible D gene TRBD1, 6 bases. V lost 4 bases and J 0 bases, leaving 13 bases between the germline ends. The CDR3 loop spans 15 amino acids. Germline-derived CDR1 and CDR2 are SGHRS and YFSETQ.

The V and J genes are TRBV10-3 and TRBJ2-6; 13 bases map to TRBD2. The trim removed 6 bases at V and 0 bases at J, leaving 14 bases unmatched. The CDR3 loop spans 21 amino acids. CDR1 ENHRY and CDR2 SYGVKD come from the germline V gene. CDR3 DNA sequence: TGTGCCATCAGCCGGGGACTAGCGGGGCAGGCCATCAACTCTGGGGCCAACGTCCTGACTTTC. This encodes CAISRGLAGQAINSGANVLTF.

The chain has TRBV24-1 and TRBJ1-1; 7 positions agree with TRBD1. The J segment lost 7 bases and the V segment lost 1 base, leaving 2 bases of the junction unmatched. This CDR3 is 13 amino acids long. CDR1 KGHDR and CDR2 SFDVKD come from the germline V gene. The CDR3, as DNA: TGTGCCACCAGTGATTTAAGGGACAGTGAAGCTTTCTTT. This encodes CATSDLRDSEAFF.

The V and J genes are TRBV7-3 and TRBJ1-5; D is uncertain. In germline, CDR1 is SGHTA, CDR2 FQGTGA. This CDR3 has 14 residues. Trimming removed 3 bases at V and 5 bases at J, with 11 bases between. The CDR3 sequence is CASSFGQVDQPQHF. The CDR3 bases are TGTGCCAGCAGCTTTGGGCAGGTGGATCAGCCCCAGCATTTT.

This clone came up once. The V gene is TRBV2, the J gene TRBJ1-3, with no clear D. This CDR3 region has 13 residues. Looked up from germline, CDR1 is SNHLY and CDR2 is FYNNEI. Trimming took 5 bases from V and 2 from J, leaving 7 bases between them. As DNA, the CDR3 is TGTGCCAGCAGTTCTGGCCCTGGAAACACCATATATTTT. Translating gives CASSSGPGNTIYF.

The J gene is TRBJ2-2, the V gene TRBV27, with unresolved D. Looked up from germline, CDR1 is MNHEY and CDR2 is SMNVEV (reference sequence). The length of the CDR3 is 15 residues. V lost 6 bases, J lost 0 bases, and 11 bases lay in between. The DNA of the CDR3 is TGTGCCAGCAGAGCCGTGAGAACGAACACCGGGGAGCTGTTTTTT. Amino acid sequence: CASRAVRTNTGELFF.